This T cell receptor beta chain originates from a study of shared clonotypes between healthy human individuals. Study-wide context: Plates per donor: three CD4 naive, three CD4 memory, two CD8 naive, one CD8 memory.

The method was immunoSEQ multiplex PCR; TCRdb's version includes in-frame clones alone and lacks a portion of them. This table holds around 1,000,000 clones, 70% to 85% found once. Free of recent acute infections or vaccinations, the donors were healthy HIV-negative adults. The length of the CDR3 is 15 residues. Germline CDR1 and CDR2: MNHEY and SVGAGI. The junction had 6 bases not matched to a gene; V was cut back by 2 bases and J by 2 bases. Regarding the study as a whole: Among several donors, roughly 5.4% of naive CD4 clonotypes were found in common.

In regard to this clone: Antigen specificity is unknown. Other DNA sequences in the sample encode the same CDR3.

The material sequenced was memory CD4+ T cells from PBMCs. Subset indicated: CD45RA-negative fraction. The sequence was collected from a man between 18 and 35 years old in good health. Some clones in this sample may be carry-over from other donors' samples. This chain uses TRBV6-5 with TRBJ2-7; 7 bases line up with TRBD2. The chain's CDR3 is CASSYGPSGAYEQYF. The CDR3 region has the DNA TGTGCCAGCAGTTACGGTCCTAGCGGTGCCTACGAGCAGTACTTC.